This T cell receptor beta chain was documented in a study of blood T cell repertoires in COVID-19. Across the whole study: Specimens from acute and convalescent COVID-19 originated in the United States, Italy and Spain. From T cells, B-cell-depleted T cells, or PBMCs came the material, which was cDNA or gDNA.

Germline lookup yields CDR1 MNHNY and CDR2 SVGAGI (reference sequence). The CDR3 totals 14 residues. The ends lost 3 bases at V and 5 bases at J; junction bases unmatched: 5. Here immunoSEQ multiplex PCR was the method, and the copy in TCRdb shows in-frame clones only, minus some. The table shows roughly 430,000 clones, with 70% to 90% occurring only once. The gene calls are TRBV6-6 and TRBJ2-5; 8 bases match TRBD2. Input material: PBMCs or T cells enriched from blood (not recorded which). The sequence derives from a woman aged 40 to 49 with acute COVID-19. CDR3: CASSYTGGVETQYF. The CDR3 DNA reads TGTGCCAGCAGTTATACGGGGGGGGTGGAGACCCAGTACTTC.